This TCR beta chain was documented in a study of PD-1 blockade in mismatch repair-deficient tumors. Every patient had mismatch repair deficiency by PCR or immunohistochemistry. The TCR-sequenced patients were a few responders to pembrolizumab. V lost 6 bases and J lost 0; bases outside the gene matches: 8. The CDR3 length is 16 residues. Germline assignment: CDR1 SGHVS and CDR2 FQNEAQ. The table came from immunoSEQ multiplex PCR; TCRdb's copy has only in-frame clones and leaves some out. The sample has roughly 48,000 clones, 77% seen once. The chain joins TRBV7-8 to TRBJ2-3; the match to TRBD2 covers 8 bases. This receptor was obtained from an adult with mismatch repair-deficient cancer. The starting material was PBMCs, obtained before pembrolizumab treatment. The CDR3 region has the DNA TGTGCCAGCAGAATTGGACTAGCTCGAAGCACAGATACGCAGTATTTT. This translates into CASRIGLARSTDTQYF.